In its sample, the clone carrying this T cell receptor beta chain was seen many times. What it recognizes is unknown. These data come from a study of T cells in Graves' hyperthyroidism and ophthalmopathy. Study details: Any treatment followed the collection of peripheral blood at initial diagnosis.

The study left out patients who had uncontrolled infection, other autoimmune disease, pregnancy or lactation. Study-level results: In the blood, most expanded thyroid clonotypes above 0.001 appeared as well. The model predicted ophthalmopathy a median roughly six months before onset.

Amplified TCR beta CDR3 regions derived from RNA transcripts. During a first-round RT-PCR of the TCR CDR3, the HTBI primer set was used. TCRdb itself ran the multiplex PCR reads through MiXCR, one entry per CDR3 protein. The table has hundreds of thousands of distinct CDR3 sequences, roughly a sixth seen once. The clonotype originates from a woman aged 40-49 years with Graves' ophthalmopathy. Sequences were obtained from blood.

In DNA, the CDR3 is TGTGCCAGCAGTTTCTTAAGGACAGAATATTACACAGATACGCAGTATTTT. It specifies CASSFLRTEYYTDTQYF. The genes are TRBV12-3 or TRBV12-4 and TRBJ2-3; tentative D call: TRBD1 (6 bases). This CDR3 is 17 amino acids long. Trimming cost V 3 bases and J 2 bases, with 18 bases left between them.